A selection of T cell receptor beta chains follows, all from one sample in a study of beta chain features in type 1 diabetes. Data came from immunoSEQ multiplex PCR; TCRdb stores just in-frame clones and leaves some out. This sample carries about 640,000 clones, around 12% of them seen once, and the ten largest clones take about 0.11%. The material sequenced was naive CD4+ T cells from blood. Receptor source: a young man with type 1 diabetes. Both conserved end residues are part of each CDR3. D genes are given only for firm matches. Some rows have no size entry. The others give once, few or many, or a class for an expanded clone.

TRBJ2-2	TRBD2	few	TRBV25-1	TGTGCTGCTTCCCCGGGACTAGCGGGCACCGGGGAGCTGTTTTTT	CAASPGLAGTGELFF
TRBJ2-5	-	few	TRBV11-2	TGTGCCAGCAGCTTAGCCCCAGAGACCCAGTACTTC	CASSLAPETQYF
TRBJ2-7	-	few	TRBV29-1	TGCAGCGTTGGGAGCAGCTACGAGCAGTACTTC	CSVGSSYEQYF
TRBJ2-6	-	few	TRBV7-3	TGTGCCAGCAGCTGGTCAGCGGGCTCTGGGGCCAACGTCCTGACTTTC	CASSWSAGSGANVLTF
TRBJ2-7	-	-	TRBV29-1	TGCAGCGTAGGACGGGTCTACGAGCAGTACTTC	CSVGRVYEQYF
TRBJ2-5	TRBD2	-	TRBV2	TGTGCCAGCAGTGCTAGCGGGGGAAAGACCCAGTACTTC	CASSASGGKTQYF
TRBJ1-3	-	few	TRBV6-5	TGTGCCAGCAGATCACAGGGAAACTCTGGAAACACCATATATTTT	CASRSQGNSGNTIYF
TRBJ1-4	TRBD1	few	TRBV5-4	TGTGCCAGCAGCTCGACAGGGGGCAACAATGAAAAACTGTTTTTT	CASSSTGGNNEKLFF
TRBJ1-1	-	-	TRBV6-5	TGTGCCAGCAGTTACGGTTTAGCGGATACTGAAGCTTTCTTT	CASSYGLADTEAFF
TRBJ1-2	TRBD1	-	TRBV4-1	TGCGCCAGCAGCCGGGACCGTTCGGGACAGGGGAACGGCTACACCTTC	CASSRDRSGQGNGYTF
TRBJ2-3	-	-	TRBV9	TGTGCCAGCAGCGTAGGTATTAGGGGCCCCAGGACAGATACGCAGTATTTT	CASSVGIRGPRTDTQYF
TRBJ1-2	-	few	TRBV30	TGTGCCTGGAGTGTGGGCTATGGCTACACCTTC	CAWSVGYGYTF
TRBJ1-6	-	-	TRBV4-3	TGCGCCAGCAGCCAAGCATCGAAACCCGCTTCACCCCTCCACTTT	CASSQASKPASPLHF
TRBJ2-3	-	few	TRBV4-3	TGCGCCAGCAGCCAAGACGGAAATGGGGGCGATACGCAGTATTTT	CASSQDGNGGDTQYF
TRBJ2-1	-	-	TRBV9	TGTGCCAGCAGCGGAAGCGGTGCGTTTGACAATGAGCAGTTCTTC	CASSGSGAFDNEQFF
TRBJ1-1	-	-	TRBV18	TGTGCCAGCTCACCATCTGAGATTAACACTGAAGCTTTCTTT	CASSPSEINTEAFF
TRBJ2-2	TRBD2	-	TRBV5-1	TGCGCCAGCAGCTTGGAACGGGGGGACACCGGGGAGCTGTTTTTT	CASSLERGDTGELFF
TRBJ1-5	TRBD1	few	TRBV2	TGTGCCAGCAGTCCGGGACAGGGGAATCAGCCCCAGCATTTT	CASSPGQGNQPQHF